These 21 T cell receptor beta chains came from one sample sequenced in a study of T cell changes during pregnancy in multiple sclerosis. The assay was immunoSEQ multiplex PCR, and TCRdb's table has in-frame clones only and misses some. This table holds roughly 110,000 clones, 80% to 95% found once. This specimen was peripheral blood, taken in the third trimester of pregnancy. All receptors come from a female donor in good health, enrolled as a control in a pregnancy study.

The V gene is TRBV9, the J gene TRBJ2-1; weak D call: TRBD2 (5 bases). The V and J ends lost 4 bases and 0 bases respectively, with 23 bases between them. CDR3 length equals 19 residues. Germline-derived CDR1 and CDR2 are SGDLS and YYNGEE. The CDR3 DNA reads TGTGCCAGCAGCCTACGTTCTCCTCGAGATGGGAGCTCCTACAATGAGCAGTTCTTC. It is translated as CASSLRSPRDGSSYNEQFF.

This chain links TRBV19 with TRBJ1-2; tentative D call: TRBD1 (6 bases). Trimming removed 4 bases from V and 5 bases from J, with 11 bases in between. The length of the CDR3 is 13 residues. CDR1 is LNHDA, CDR2 SQIVND, per germline (reference sequence). CDR3 amino acids: CASSTPQGYGYTF. The CDR3 region has the DNA TGTGCCAGTAGTACGCCACAGGGTTATGGCTACACCTTC.

The chain joins TRBV5-1 to TRBJ2-7, with 7 nucleotides matching TRBD1. CDR3 length: 13 residues. Trimming took 3 bases from V and 3 from J; bases not matched to a gene: 3. Germline CDR1 SGHRS, CDR2 YFSETQ. CDR3: CASSSSGGYEQYF. CDR3 nucleotide sequence: TGCGCCAGCAGCTCCTCAGGGGGCTACGAGCAGTACTTC.

CDR3 nucleotide sequence: TGTGCCAGTAGTCCACAGGGATTAGTGGGAGGGGCCAACGTCCTGACTTTC. It translates to CASSPQGLVGGANVLTF. The chain recombines TRBV19 with TRBJ2-6; D is possibly TRBD1 (6 bases). Trimming shortened V by 5 bases and J by 4 bases, and 18 bases separated the two germline ends. The germline gives CDR1 LNHDA, CDR2 SQIVND (reference sequence). The CDR3 totals 17 residues.

The CDR3 DNA reads TGTGCCAGCAGCTTAGAAGCTTCAACTAATGAAAAACTGTTTTTT. Its protein is CASSLEASTNEKLFF. This sequence joins TRBV7-6 and TRBJ1-4; the D is unclear. This CDR3 is built from 15 residues. Germline loops: CDR1 SGHVS, CDR2 FNYEAQ. The V and J ends lost 1 base and 0 bases respectively, with 6 bases between them.

The chain recombines TRBV7-3 with TRBJ1-1; D is possibly TRBD1 (5 bases). The length of the CDR3 is 14 residues. Looked up from germline, CDR1 is SGHTA and CDR2 is FQGTGA. The V gene lost 5 bases and the J gene lost 0 bases, with 10 bases spanning the gap. Here the CDR3 reads CASSPTVMNTEAFF. Here the CDR3 DNA reads TGTGCCAGCAGCCCGACAGTTATGAACACTGAAGCTTTCTTT.

The chain carries TRBV6-5 and TRBJ2-7; TRBD2 agrees at 11 bases. Trimming at V came to 6 bases and at J to 3 bases, leaving 7 bases not matched to a gene. The CDR3 extends over 15 amino acids. Germline V gives CDR1 MNHEY, CDR2 SVGAGI. CDR3 protein: CASSQSSGGIYEQYF. CDR3 DNA: TGTGCCAGCAGCCAATCTAGCGGGGGGATCTACGAGCAGTACTTC.

This rearrangement joins TRBV4-2 to TRBJ1-5; perhaps TRBD1 as D (5 bases). The V gene lost 1 base and the J gene lost 2 bases, with 9 bases spanning the gap. This CDR3 is 15 amino acids long. The germline V gene has CDR1 LGHNA and CDR2 YNFKEQ. In nucleotides, the CDR3 is TGTGCCAGCAGCCAAGGCAGGGTTGGCAATCAGCCCCAGCATTTT. Encoded protein: CASSQGRVGNQPQHF.

The chain uses TRBV6-1 and TRBJ1-1; TRBD1 might be the D (6 bases). Trimming left V 8 bases short and J 0 bases short, with 10 bases between. CDR3 length equals 13 residues. Germline values: CDR1 MNHNS, CDR2 SASEGT. CDR3 protein: CASEGQMNTEAFF. The CDR3 DNA follows: TGTGCCAGCGAGGGACAAATGAACACTGAAGCTTTCTTT.

The V call is TRBV5-6, the J call TRBJ1-6; 9 bases are a match to TRBD1. Germline trimming cut 1 base from V and 10 bases from J; bases unmatched to any gene: 3. The CDR3 runs 14 residues. Looked up from germline, CDR1 is SGHDT and CDR2 is YYEEEE. Here the CDR3 reads CASSLWTGDSPLHF. The DNA for the CDR3 is TGTGCCAGCAGCTTGTGGACAGGGGACTCACCCCTCCACTTT.

The V gene is TRBV9, the J gene TRBJ2-1, with 9 bases fitting TRBD1. J was trimmed by 7 bases and V by 5 bases; bases with no gene match: 13. CDR1 and CDR2 from the germline V gene are SGDLS and YYNGEE. This CDR3 has 16 amino acids. CDR3 in DNA: TGTGCCAGCAGTCCCGCCGGGACAGGGTGGAGGAATGAGCAGTTCTTC. It yields the protein CASSPAGTGWRNEQFF.

The chain joins TRBV7-9 to TRBJ1-2; 11 positions agree with TRBD1. V lost 0 bases, J lost 6 bases, and 3 bases stayed unmatched. The CDR3 has 15 residues. Looked up from germline, CDR1 is SEHNR and CDR2 is FQNEAQ (reference sequence). CDR3 bases: TGTGCCAGCAGCTTAGCAGGACAGGGGGCGAATGGCTACACCTTC. Its protein is CASSLAGQGANGYTF. The whole variable domain, filled in from reference TRBV7-9 and TRBJ1-2, reads DTGVSQNPRHKITKRGQNVTFRCDPISEHNRLYWYRQTLGQGPEFLTYFQNEAQLEKSRLLSDRFSAERPKGSFSTLEIQRTEQGDSAMYLCASSLAGQGANGYTFGSGTRLTVV.

The chain joins TRBV6-1 to TRBJ2-1, with TRBD2 matching 11 bases. Looked up from germline, CDR1 is MNHNS and CDR2 is SASEGT. The CDR3 has 15 amino acids. Trimming cost V 6 bases and J 4 bases; bases outside gene matches: 5. CDR3 DNA sequence: TGTGCCAGCAGACCTAGCGGGGGGCCGTACAATGAGCAGTTCTTC. Translation gives CASRPSGGPYNEQFF.

The V and J genes are TRBV9 and TRBJ2-2; 9 nucleotides align to TRBD1. The CDR3 has 16 amino acids. The germline V gene has CDR1 SGDLS and CDR2 YYNGEE. Germline trimming cut 2 bases from V and 4 bases from J; bases unmatched to any gene: 6. The CDR3 DNA reads TGTGCCAGCAGCGTGGGACAGGGAGCGGGCACCGGGGAGCTGTTTTTT. This codes for CASSVGQGAGTGELFF.

The chain is built from TRBV21-1 and TRBJ1-3; the listed D gene, TRBD1, was not tested against the DNA. TRBV21-1 is deemed a pseudogene. This CDR3 has 13 amino acids. The CDR3 reads CASSKRYRHTIYF. CDR3 DNA sequence: TGTGCCAGCAGCAAACGTTACAGGCACACCATATATTTT.

V and J are TRBV28 and TRBJ1-2; no reliable D call. Germline V lookup: CDR1 MDHEN, CDR2 SYDVKM. The V end lost 6 bases, the J end lost 2 bases, and 7 bases lay between the germline ends. The CDR3 length is 12 residues. CDR3 nucleotide sequence: TGTGCCAGCAGATCGGGGAACTATGGCTACACCTTC. This translates into CASRSGNYGYTF.

The chain employs TRBV5-6 and TRBJ1-1; D unclear. V was clipped by 3 bases and J by 1 base, with 7 bases between them. Germline assignment: CDR1 SGHDT and CDR2 YYEEEE. This CDR3 comprises 13 residues. The CDR3 is CASSWSGNTEAFF. The CDR3, as DNA: TGTGCCAGCAGCTGGTCCGGGAACACTGAAGCTTTCTTT.

The chain is built from TRBV30 and TRBJ1-3, with D unresolved. The CDR3 loop spans 11 amino acids. V was cut by 7 bases and J by 2 bases, with 6 bases left in between. Germline V CDR1 and CDR2: GTSNPN, SVGIG (reference sequence). CDR3 in DNA: TGTGCCTCTAAAGCTGGAAACACCATATATTTT. It yields the protein CASKAGNTIYF.

The V gene is TRBV10-3, the J gene TRBJ2-3, with D uncertain. Germline loops: CDR1 ENHRY, CDR2 SYGVKD. Trimming took off 0 bases at V and 5 bases at J, with 6 bases between the two ends. The CDR3 extends over 13 amino acids. The CDR3 DNA reads as TGTGCCATCAGTGAGTCTCGCGAAGATACGCAGTATTTT. Residues: CAISESREDTQYF.

CDR3 sequence: CASTTNRDRGPHYGYTF. The CDR3 nucleotides read TGTGCCAGTACCACAAACCGGGACAGGGGGCCACACTATGGCTACACCTTC. The V call is TRBV19, the J call TRBJ1-2, with 12 bases aligning to TRBD1. The CDR3 runs 17 residues. V was pared by 7 bases and J by 3 bases, with 12 bases of the junction left unmatched. From germline, CDR1 is LNHDA and CDR2 SQIVND (reference sequence). The whole variable domain, filled in from reference TRBV19 and TRBJ1-2, reads DGGITQSPKYLFRKEGQNVTLSCEQNLNHDAMYWYRQDPGQGLRLIYYSQIVNDFQKGDIAEGYSVSREKKESFPLTVTSAQKNPTAFYLCASTTNRDRGPHYGYTFGSGTRLTVV.

The chain joins TRBV6-5 to TRBJ1-2; no definite D call. CDR3 length: 13 amino acids. From germline, CDR1 is MNHEY and CDR2 SVGAGI. V lost 3 bases and J 2 bases, leaving 7 bases between the germline ends. For the CDR3, the DNA is TGTGCCAGCAGTTATGAGAGAAACTATGGCTACACCTTC. Its translation is CASSYERNYGYTF.